The 9 T cell receptor beta chains in this list originate from one sample, sequenced in a study of cytomegalovirus exposure and HLA in healthy donors. The PCR had 60 Vbeta and 13 Jbeta primers. Method: immunoSEQ multiplex PCR; TCRdb's copy keeps in-frame clones and lacks some. The sample lists around 150,000 clones, roughly 80% occurring once. Source material: PBMCs. The receptors here all came from a man aged 40-49 years in good health and CMV-seronegative.

V is TRBV27 and J is TRBJ2-7, with 14 bases aligning to TRBD2. This CDR3 comprises 14 residues. Germline CDR1 MNHEY, CDR2 SMNVEV (reference sequence). Losses at the gene ends were 6 bases for V and 7 bases for J; bases not matched to a gene: 5. Here the CDR3 reads CASRGLAGVHEQYF. CDR3 DNA: TGTGCCAGCAGGGGACTAGCGGGAGTACATGAGCAGTACTTC.

The chain links TRBV30 to TRBJ2-1; D ambiguous. The CDR3 length is 12 residues. Trimming removed 0 bases at V and 8 bases at J, with 8 bases between. Germline CDR1 is GTSNPN and CDR2 is SVGIG (reference sequence). The CDR3 protein is CAWSVSVHEQFF. CDR3 bases: TGTGCCTGGAGTGTATCGGTCCATGAGCAGTTCTTC.

The chain recombines TRBV19 with TRBJ1-4; maybe TRBD1 (6 bases). V shed 7 bases and J shed 8 bases, with 17 bases lying between them. The V gene's germline CDR1 is LNHDA and CDR2 SQIVND (reference sequence). The CDR3 loop spans 14 amino acids. Written as DNA, the CDR3 is TGTGCCAGTAACAACAGGGTTTCCGAAGAAAAACTGTTTTTT. Protein product: CASNNRVSEEKLFF.

The V call is TRBV10-1, the J call TRBJ2-3; TRBD2 agrees at 12 bases. This CDR3 spans 17 amino acids. CDR1 and CDR2 (germline): WNHNN, SYGVQD (reference sequence). The V gene end was trimmed by 8 bases and the J gene end by 3 bases; junction bases not matched to a gene: 12. This chain's CDR3 is CASPGLAGLRGTDTQYF. The CDR3 nucleotides are TGCGCCAGCCCGGGACTAGCGGGTCTGAGAGGAACAGATACGCAGTATTTT.

V usage is TRBV15 and J usage is TRBJ2-3; 9 bases are a match to TRBD1. The CDR3 length is 16 residues. The germline CDR1 and CDR2 sequences are LNHNV and YYDKDF (reference sequence). With 0 bases clipped from V and 3 bases from J, the junction kept 4 bases outside the gene matches. The CDR3 DNA follows: TGTGCCACCAGCAGAGATGACAGGGGGAGGACAGATACGCAGTATTTT. This sequence encodes CATSRDDRGRTDTQYF. The entire variable domain, with the rest obtained from reference TRBV15 and TRBJ2-3, is as follows: DAMVIQNPRYQVTQFGKPVTLSCSQTLNHNVMYWYQQKSSQAPKLLFHYYDKDFNNEADTPDNFQSRRPNTSFCFLDIRSPGLGDTAMYLCATSRDDRGRTDTQYFGPGTRLTVL.

This chain uses TRBV19 with TRBJ1-5, with TRBD1 as a possible D gene (6 bases). Germline CDR1 reads LNHDA; CDR2 reads SQIVND (reference sequence). Trimming removed 5 bases from V and 2 bases from J, with 13 bases in between. The CDR3 is 15 amino acids. CDR3 nucleotide sequence: TGTGCCAGTAGTCTGGGGGCGTTAGGCAATCAGCCCCAGCATTTT. Protein: CASSLGALGNQPQHF.

This chain uses TRBV30 with TRBJ2-7, with 7 bases lining up with TRBD2. J lost 2 bases, V lost 4 bases, and 5 bases had no gene match. This CDR3 is built from 13 residues. Looked up from germline, CDR1 is GTSNPN and CDR2 is SVGIG (reference sequence). CDR3 sequence: CAWTSGLTYEQYF. CDR3 DNA: TGTGCCTGGACTAGCGGACTTACCTACGAGCAGTACTTC.

The chain couples TRBV29-1 to TRBJ2-1; 10 bases fit TRBD2. With 2 bases clipped from V and 4 bases from J, the junction kept 11 bases outside the gene matches. Per germline, CDR1 SQVTM and CDR2 ANQGSEA. This CDR3 region has 17 residues. DNA for the CDR3: TGCAGCGTTGAACCCACTAGCGGGGATTACTCTTACAATGAGCAGTTCTTC. Encoded protein: CSVEPTSGDYSYNEQFF.

The chain uses TRBV7-9 and TRBJ2-7, with a weak D call TRBD1 (5 bases). The V gene lost 0 bases and the J gene lost 3 bases, with 9 bases spanning the gap. Germline assignment: CDR1 SEHNR and CDR2 FQNEAQ (reference sequence). There are 14 residues in the CDR3. The CDR3 region is CASSLAGRVYEQYF. The CDR3 DNA is TGTGCCAGCAGCTTAGCAGGCAGGGTCTACGAGCAGTACTTC.